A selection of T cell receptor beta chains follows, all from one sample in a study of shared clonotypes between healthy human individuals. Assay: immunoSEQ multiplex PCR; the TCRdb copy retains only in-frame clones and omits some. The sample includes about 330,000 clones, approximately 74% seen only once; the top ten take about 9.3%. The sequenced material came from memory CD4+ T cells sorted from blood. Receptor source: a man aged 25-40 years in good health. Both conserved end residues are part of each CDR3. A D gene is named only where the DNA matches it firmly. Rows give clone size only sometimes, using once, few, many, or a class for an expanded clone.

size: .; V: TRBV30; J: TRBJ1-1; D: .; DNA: TGTGCCTGGAGTACACAGGGAAACACTGAAGCTTTCTTT; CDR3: CAWSTQGNTEAFF
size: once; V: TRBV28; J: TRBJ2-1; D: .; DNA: TGTGCCAGCAGTTTCCTGGATCGGGATGAGCAGTTCTTC; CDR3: CASSFLDRDEQFF
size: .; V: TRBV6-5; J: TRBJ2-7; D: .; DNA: TGTGCCAGCAGTCCACTTCTACTATCCTACGAGCAGTACTTC; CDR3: CASSPLLLSYEQYF
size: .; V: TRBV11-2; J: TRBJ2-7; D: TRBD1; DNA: TGTGCCAGCAGCCCGATATCGGGACAGCGAACCTACGAGCAGTACTTC; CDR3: CASSPISGQRTYEQYF
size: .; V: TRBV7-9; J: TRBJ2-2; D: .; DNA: TGTGCCAGCAGCACGAGGGATTTCATGTCAGGCGGGGAGCTGTTTTTT; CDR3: CASSTRDFMSGGELFF
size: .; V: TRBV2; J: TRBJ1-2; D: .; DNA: TGTGCCAGCAGTGATGGGATTTCCTGGTCCGCGGGAGGCAATTATGGCTACACCTTC; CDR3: CASSDGISWSAGGNYGYTF
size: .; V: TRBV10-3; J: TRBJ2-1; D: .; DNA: TGTGCCATCTCTCCCGTCACGAGGAGCTCCTACAATGAGCAGTTCTTC; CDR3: CAISPVTRSSYNEQFF
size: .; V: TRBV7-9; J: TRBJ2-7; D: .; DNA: TGTGCCAGCAGCCCCGACGGACACCTCGCCTACGAGCAGTACTTC; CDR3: CASSPDGHLAYEQYF
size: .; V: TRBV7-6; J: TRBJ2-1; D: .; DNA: TGTGCCAGCAGCTTAGTTTTGTCCAGAAACAATGAGCAGTTCTTC; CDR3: CASSLVLSRNNEQFF
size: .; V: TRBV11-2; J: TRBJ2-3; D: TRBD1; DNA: TGTGCCAGCACCCGGGACAGTTTCGCTGGTGCGCAGTATTTT; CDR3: CASTRDSFAGAQYF
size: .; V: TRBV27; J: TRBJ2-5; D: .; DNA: TGTGCCAGCAGTCCGGGGGACAGCCAAGAGACCCAGTACTTC; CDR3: CASSPGDSQETQYF
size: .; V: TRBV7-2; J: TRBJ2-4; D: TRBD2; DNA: TGTGCCAGCAGCCCCGGTAGCGGGAGGGCCGGGAACATTCAGTACTTC; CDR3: CASSPGSGRAGNIQYF
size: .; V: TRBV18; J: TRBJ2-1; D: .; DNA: TGTGCCAGCTCACCACCGGGCAGTCCCCGCAATGAGCAGTTCTTC; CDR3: CASSPPGSPRNEQFF
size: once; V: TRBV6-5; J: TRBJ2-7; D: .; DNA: TGTGCCAGCCTCAGTCAGGGTGACGAGCAGTACTTC; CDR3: CASLSQGDEQYF
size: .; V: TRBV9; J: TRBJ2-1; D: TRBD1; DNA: TGTGCCAGCAGCGTACGGGGGACAGGGCCGAATGAGCAGTTCTTC; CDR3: CASSVRGTGPNEQFF
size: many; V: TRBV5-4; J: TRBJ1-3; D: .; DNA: TGTGCCAGCAGCTCTTACGGGGGCGCCGGAAACACCATATATTTT; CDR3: CASSSYGGAGNTIYF
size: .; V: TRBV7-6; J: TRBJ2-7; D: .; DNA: TGTGCCAGCAGCTTAGTGCGGCAAAGCGAGCAGTACTTC; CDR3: CASSLVRQSEQYF